The rows below give T cell receptor beta chains drawn from one sample of a study of T cell repertoires in cytomegalovirus infection. TCRdb redid the calling of the reads with MiXCR, one entry per CDR3 protein. The sample consists of about 300,000 distinct CDR3 sequences, roughly 9.3% of them appearing once. Source material: PBMCs. The receptors derive from a human donor in good health (CMV status not recorded). Some clones in this sample may be carry-over from other donors' samples. The CDR3 runs from the conserved cysteine through the conserved F or W. Fields, in order: V gene, D gene, clone size, J gene, CDR3 DNA, CDR3 protein. D genes are given only for firm matches. Clone sizes are given selectively: once, few, many, or a class where the clone is expanded.

TRBV28,TRBD2,many,TRBJ2-2,TGTGCCAGCAGTTGGACTAGCCTAGACACCGGGGAGCTGTTTTTT,CASSWTSLDTGELFF
TRBV28,NA,many,TRBJ1-3,TGTGCCAGCAGTTCCTCCTCCGGGACGTGGGGAAACACCATATATTTT,CASSSSSGTWGNTIYF
TRBV18,NA,many,TRBJ1-2,TGTGCCAGCTCACCACGAGCGGACAGTGCCGATGGCTACACCTTC,CASSPRADSADGYTF
TRBV7-9,TRBD1,few,TRBJ1-1,TGTGCCAGCAGCTTAGAGGGACAGGGGGTCACTGAAGCTTTCTTT,CASSLEGQGVTEAFF
TRBV7-9,NA,many,TRBJ2-3,TGTGCCAGCAGCTTAGGCGGTGGGAGATCTGATACGCAGTATTTT,CASSLGGGRSDTQYF
TRBV5-5,NA,NA,TRBJ1-3,TGTGCCAGCAGCCCCGGGGCTAGCTCTGGAAACACCATATATTTT,CASSPGASSGNTIYF
TRBV19,TRBD2,many,TRBJ2-1,TGTGCCAGTAGTAGAGCCGGGACTAGCTCCTACAATGAGCAGTTCTTC,CASSRAGTSSYNEQFF
TRBV4-1,NA,few,TRBJ2-5,TGCGCCAGCAGCCATCAGTTCTCAGGGGAAGAGACCCAGTACTTC,CASSHQFSGEETQYF
TRBV7-9,NA,many,TRBJ2-1,TGTGCCAGCAGCTTACCGGGGCAGGGTAGCAATGAGCAGTTCTTC,CASSLPGQGSNEQFF
TRBV4-1,NA,many,TRBJ2-7,TGCGCCAGCAGCCAAGGGCCTGGAGTATCGTTCTACGAGCAGTACTTC,CASSQGPGVSFYEQYF
TRBV14,NA,few,TRBJ1-3,TGTGCCAGCAGCCTTGGACATATAAGAAACACCATATATTTT,CASSLGHIRNTIYF
TRBV7-9,NA,many,TRBJ2-2,TGTGCCAGCAGCCCGATGGCTGGCTCCGGGGAGCTGTTTTTT,CASSPMAGSGELFF
TRBV7-9,TRBD1,NA,TRBJ1-1,TGTGCCAGCAGCCGGGGACAGGGGGTGAACACTGAAGCTTTCTTT,CASSRGQGVNTEAFF
TRBV29-1,NA,many,TRBJ1-1,TGCAGCGTCGAAAAGTCAAGGCGGGGGACTGAAGCTTTCTTT,CSVEKSRRGTEAFF
TRBV7-2,NA,many,TRBJ2-7,TGTGCCAGCAGCACTGGGAGACTCTCCTACGAGCAGTACTTC,CASSTGRLSYEQYF
TRBV4-3,TRBD1,NA,TRBJ1-3,TGCGCCAGCAGCCAAGGTGGGACAGCTGGAAACACCATATATTTT,CASSQGGTAGNTIYF
TRBV27,NA,many,TRBJ1-2,TGTGCCAGCAGTTTCTCAGGGGTGGATGGCTACACCTTC,CASSFSGVDGYTF
TRBV7-2,NA,many,TRBJ1-6,TGTGCCAGCCGAGTTCCCCCTTCACCCCTCCACTTT,CASRVPPSPLHF
TRBV6-5,TRBD2,few,TRBJ2-7,TGTGCCAGCAGTCCGGGGGGTATCAACGAGCAGTACTTC,CASSPGGINEQYF
TRBV14,NA,few,TRBJ2-5,TGTGCCAGCAGTACCCTGGGAACGACCCAGTACTTC,CASSTLGTTQYF
TRBV20-1,TRBD1,many,TRBJ2-7,TGCAGTGCTACGGACAGGTGGGCGTGGGAGCAGTACTTC,CSATDRWAWEQYF
TRBV14,NA,few,TRBJ1-2,TGTGCCAGCAGCCTAATGCCCGGCGGCTACACCTTC,CASSLMPGGYTF
TRBV28,TRBD2,many,TRBJ2-2,TGTGCCAGCAGCCCACTCGGACTAGCGGGGGCCCAAAGGGCCGGGGAGCTGTTTTTT,CASSPLGLAGAQRAGELFF
TRBV7-2,NA,many,TRBJ2-3,TGTGCCAGCAGCTTTCGGGGGTCCTCCCCAGATACGCAGTATTTT,CASSFRGSSPDTQYF
TRBV7-9,NA,many,TRBJ1-1,TGTGCCAGCAGCGTCCCCCGGGGAAACACTGAAGCTTTCTTT,CASSVPRGNTEAFF
TRBV18,TRBD2,few,TRBJ2-3,TGTGCCAGCTCACCTCTAGCGGGCACAGATACGCAGTATTTT,CASSPLAGTDTQYF
TRBV9,NA,many,TRBJ1-2,TGTGCCAGCAGCGTGAGTAACTATGGCTACACCTTC,CASSVSNYGYTF